This is a list of T cell receptor beta chains from one sample in a study of Ad26.COV2.S vaccination and SARS-CoV-2 variants. TCRdb's copy holds only in-frame clones and misses some; the assay was immunoSEQ multiplex PCR. The repertoire holds some 240,000 clones, with around 90% as singletons. The sample consisted of peripheral blood, taken in a trial of Ad26.COV2.S vaccine versus placebo. Receptors originate from a person aged 18 to 59 who received the Ad26.COV2.S COVID-19 vaccine or a placebo. CDR3s include the opening cysteine and the closing phenylalanine or tryptophan. The D gene is left open where the match is weak. Where a row states a size, it is once, few, many or the class of an expanded clone; other rows omit it.

-,TRBJ1-3,TRBV7-9,TRBD1,14,CASSSRTGADTIYF,TGTGCCAGCAGCTCCCGGACAGGTGCAGACACCATATATTTT
-,TRBJ2-7,TRBV11-2,-,13,CASSQPEPYEQYF,TGTGCCAGCAGCCAGCCTGAACCCTACGAGCAGTACTTC
-,TRBJ1-5,TRBV6-6,TRBD1,14,CASSRDSSNQPQHF,TGTGCCAGCAGTAGGGACAGCAGCAATCAGCCCCAGCATTTT
-,TRBJ1-5,TRBV27,-,14,CASSSAGDNQPQHF,TGTGCCAGCAGTTCGGCAGGGGACAATCAGCCCCAGCATTTT
few,TRBJ1-5,TRBV19,-,12,CASRLGGQPQHF,TGTGCCAGCCGTCTGGGTGGGCAGCCCCAGCATTTT
-,TRBJ1-6,TRBV7-9,TRBD1,14,CASSRQGADSPLHF,TGTGCCAGCAGTCGACAGGGGGCTGACTCACCCCTCCACTTT
-,TRBJ2-5,TRBV30,-,12,CAWSVPQVVQYF,TGTGCCTGGAGTGTACCCCAAGTGGTCCAGTACTTC
-,TRBJ1-1,TRBV5-4,TRBD1,15,CASSLVGQGGTEAFF,TGTGCCAGCAGCTTGGTCGGACAGGGGGGCACTGAAGCTTTCTTT
-,TRBJ1-6,TRBV6-5,-,14,CASSPMGRGSPLHF,TGTGCCAGCAGTCCGATGGGAAGAGGATCACCCCTCCACTTT
-,TRBJ1-5,TRBV24-1,TRBD1,15,CATATLGQNNQPQHF,TGTGCCACCGCCACCCTGGGACAGAACAATCAGCCCCAGCATTTT
-,TRBJ2-3,TRBV14,TRBD2,17,CASSQVISGRPGDTQYF,TGTGCCAGCAGCCAAGTTATTAGCGGGAGGCCCGGAGATACGCAGTATTTT
-,TRBJ2-5,TRBV4-1,TRBD1,15,CASSRGTGDWETQYF,TGCGCCAGCAGCCGCGGGACAGGGGATTGGGAGACCCAGTACTTC
-,TRBJ1-2,TRBV4-2,-,16,CASSQELQGGDYGYTF,TGTGCCAGCAGCCAAGAACTCCAGGGTGGAGACTATGGCTACACCTTC
-,TRBJ2-3,TRBV4-3,-,13,CASSQAPGDTQYF,TGCGCCAGCAGCCAAGCGCCCGGAGATACGCAGTATTTT
-,TRBJ1-1,TRBV18,-,14,CASSVVGQNTEAFF,TGTGCCAGCTCGGTAGTAGGACAGAACACTGAAGCTTTCTTT
-,TRBJ2-1,TRBV11-2,TRBD2,14,CATGHGGGRIEQFF,TGTGCCACCGGCCATGGCGGGGGGCGTATTGAGCAGTTCTTC
few,TRBJ2-2,TRBV7-9,TRBD2,14,CASSLEGLSGELFF,TGTGCCAGCAGCTTAGAGGGACTATCCGGGGAGCTGTTTTTT
-,TRBJ1-2,TRBV9,TRBD1,14,CASSSRQGSYGYTF,TGTGCCAGCAGCTCCCGACAGGGGAGCTATGGCTACACCTTC
-,TRBJ1-3,TRBV6-5,-,16,CASSYSGSNSGNTIYF,TGTGCCAGCAGTTACTCCGGGTCGAACTCTGGAAACACCATATATTTT
-,TRBJ1-1,TRBV30,-,15,CAWSPGGVMNTEAFF,TGTGCCTGGAGTCCTGGAGGGGTCATGAACACTGAAGCTTTCTTT
once,TRBJ2-1,TRBV7-6,-,15,CASTPGWGGKNEQFF,TGTGCCAGCACCCCGGGGTGGGGGGGCAAAAATGAGCAGTTCTTC
-,TRBJ2-2,TRBV27,-,14,CASSQDTYTGELFF,TGTGCCAGCAGCCAGGACACCTACACCGGGGAGCTGTTTTTT
-,TRBJ2-3,TRBV5-4,TRBD2,15,CASSWGGYGTDTQYF,TGTGCCAGCAGCTGGGGGGGATATGGCACAGATACGCAGTATTTT
-,TRBJ1-1,TRBV9,-,13,CASSGTPSTEAFF,TGTGCCAGCAGCGGAACACCGAGCACTGAAGCTTTCTTT
-,TRBJ2-7,TRBV25-1,-,14,CASSESVGAYEQYF,TGTGCCAGCAGTGAGTCCGTCGGAGCCTACGAGCAGTACTTC
-,TRBJ1-2,TRBV11-2,-,15,CASSSPREAFYGYTF,TGTGCCAGCAGCTCCCCCAGGGAGGCGTTCTATGGCTACACCTTC
-,TRBJ1-2,TRBV29-1,-,15,CSVERIGFRVGGYTF,TGCAGCGTTGAAAGGATCGGGTTTCGAGTCGGTGGCTACACCTTC